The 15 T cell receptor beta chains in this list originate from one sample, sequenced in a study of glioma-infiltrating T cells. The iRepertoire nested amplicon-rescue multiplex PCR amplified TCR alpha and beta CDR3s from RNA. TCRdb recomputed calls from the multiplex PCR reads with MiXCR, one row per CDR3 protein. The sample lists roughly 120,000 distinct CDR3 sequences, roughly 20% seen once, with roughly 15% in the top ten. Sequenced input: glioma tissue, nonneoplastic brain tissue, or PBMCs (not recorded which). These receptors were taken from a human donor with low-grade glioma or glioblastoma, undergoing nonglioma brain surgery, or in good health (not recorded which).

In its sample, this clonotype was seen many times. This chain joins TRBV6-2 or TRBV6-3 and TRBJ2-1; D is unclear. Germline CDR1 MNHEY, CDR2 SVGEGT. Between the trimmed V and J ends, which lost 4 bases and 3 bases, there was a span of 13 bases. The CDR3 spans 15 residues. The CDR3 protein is CASSSDSAVYNEQFF. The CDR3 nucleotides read TGTGCCAGCAGTTCCGACTCGGCTGTCTACAATGAGCAGTTCTTC.

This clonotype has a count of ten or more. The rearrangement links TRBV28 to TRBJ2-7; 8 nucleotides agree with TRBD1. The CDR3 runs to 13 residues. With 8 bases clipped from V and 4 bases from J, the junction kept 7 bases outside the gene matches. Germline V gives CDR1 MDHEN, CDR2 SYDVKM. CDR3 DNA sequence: TGTGCCAGCCACGGACAGGGTAGGTACGAGCAGTACTTC. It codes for CASHGQGRYEQYF.

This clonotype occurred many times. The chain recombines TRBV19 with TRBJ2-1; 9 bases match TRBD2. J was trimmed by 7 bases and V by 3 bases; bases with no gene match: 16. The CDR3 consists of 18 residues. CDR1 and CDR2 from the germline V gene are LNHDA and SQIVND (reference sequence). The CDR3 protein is CASSIPRMGREGQNEQFF. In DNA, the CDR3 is TGTGCCAGTAGTATCCCCCGCATGGGGCGGGAGGGCCAGAATGAGCAGTTCTTC.

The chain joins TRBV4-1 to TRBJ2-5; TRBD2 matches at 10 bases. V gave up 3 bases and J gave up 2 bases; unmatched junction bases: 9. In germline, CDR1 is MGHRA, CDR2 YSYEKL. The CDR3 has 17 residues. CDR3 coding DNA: TGCGCCAGCAGCCAGGGACTAGCGAGAACCGTACAAGAGACCCAGTACTTC. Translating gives CASSQGLARTVQETQYF.

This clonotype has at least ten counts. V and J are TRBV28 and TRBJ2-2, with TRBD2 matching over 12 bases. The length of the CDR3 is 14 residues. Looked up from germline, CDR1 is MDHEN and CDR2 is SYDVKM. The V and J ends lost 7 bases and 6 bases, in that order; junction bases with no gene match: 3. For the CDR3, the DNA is TGTGCCAGCACCCGACTAGCGGGAGCCGGGGAGCTGTTTTTT. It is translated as CASTRLAGAGELFF.

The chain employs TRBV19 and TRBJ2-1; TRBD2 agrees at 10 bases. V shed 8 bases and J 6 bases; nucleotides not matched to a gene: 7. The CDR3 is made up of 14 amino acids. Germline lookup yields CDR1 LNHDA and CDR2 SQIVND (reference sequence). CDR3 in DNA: TGTGCCAGTGCGGGGCTAGCGGGAGTCAATGAGCAGTTCTTC. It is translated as CASAGLAGVNEQFF. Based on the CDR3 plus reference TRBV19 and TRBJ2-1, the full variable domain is DGGITQSPKYLFRKEGQNVTLSCEQNLNHDAMYWYRQDPGQGLRLIYYSQIVNDFQKGDIAEGYSVSREKKESFPLTVTSAQKNPTAFYLCASAGLAGVNEQFFGPGTRLTVL.

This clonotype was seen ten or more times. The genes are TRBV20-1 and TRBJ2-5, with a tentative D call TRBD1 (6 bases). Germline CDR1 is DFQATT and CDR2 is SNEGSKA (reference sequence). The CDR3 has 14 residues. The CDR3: CRTEQGLRQETQYF. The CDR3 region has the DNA TGCAGGACGGAACAGGGCCTGCGACAAGAGACCCAGTACTTC.

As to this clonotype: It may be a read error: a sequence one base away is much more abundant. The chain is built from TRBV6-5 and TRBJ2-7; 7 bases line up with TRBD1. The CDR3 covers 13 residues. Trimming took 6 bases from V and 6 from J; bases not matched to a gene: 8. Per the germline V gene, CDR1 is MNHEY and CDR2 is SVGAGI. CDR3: CASSHRGGGEQYF. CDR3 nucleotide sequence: TGTGCCAGCAGCCACAGGGGTGGCGGCGAGCAGTACTTC.

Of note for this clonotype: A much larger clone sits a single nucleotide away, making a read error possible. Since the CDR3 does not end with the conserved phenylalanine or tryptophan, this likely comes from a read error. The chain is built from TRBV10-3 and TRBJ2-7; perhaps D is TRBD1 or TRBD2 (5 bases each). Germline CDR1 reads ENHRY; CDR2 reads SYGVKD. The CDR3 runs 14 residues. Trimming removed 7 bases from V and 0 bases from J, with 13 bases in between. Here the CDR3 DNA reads TGTGCCATCATGGGGGAGCGAAGCTCCTACGAGCAGTACTTA. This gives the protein CAIMGERSSYEQYL.

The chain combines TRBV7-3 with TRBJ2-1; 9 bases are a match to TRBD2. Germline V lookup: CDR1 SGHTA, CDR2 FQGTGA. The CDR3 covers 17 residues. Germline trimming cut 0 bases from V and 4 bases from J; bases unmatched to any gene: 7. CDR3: CASSLTGEREAYNEQFF. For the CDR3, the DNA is TGTGCCAGCAGCTTAACTGGGGAGCGGGAGGCATACAATGAGCAGTTCTTC.

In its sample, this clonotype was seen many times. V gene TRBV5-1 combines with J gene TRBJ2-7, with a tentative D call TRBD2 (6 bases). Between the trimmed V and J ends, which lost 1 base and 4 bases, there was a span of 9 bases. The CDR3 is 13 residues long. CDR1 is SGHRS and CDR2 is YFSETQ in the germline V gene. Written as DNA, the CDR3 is TGCGCCAGCAGCTTGAGTAGCGGATACGAGCAGTACTTC. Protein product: CASSLSSGYEQYF.

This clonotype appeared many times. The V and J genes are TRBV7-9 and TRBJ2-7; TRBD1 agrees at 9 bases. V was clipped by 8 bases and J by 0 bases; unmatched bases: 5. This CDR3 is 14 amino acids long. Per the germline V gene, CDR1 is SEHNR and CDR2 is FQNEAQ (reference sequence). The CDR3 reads CASGRQGVSYEQYF. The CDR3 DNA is TGTGCCAGCGGGCGACAGGGGGTCTCCTACGAGCAGTACTTC.

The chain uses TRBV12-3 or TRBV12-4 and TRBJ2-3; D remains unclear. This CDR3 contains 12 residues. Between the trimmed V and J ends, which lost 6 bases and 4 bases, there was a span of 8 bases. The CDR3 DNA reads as TGTGCCAGCAGCGATCTAGCAGATACGCAGTATTTT. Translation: CASSDLADTQYF.

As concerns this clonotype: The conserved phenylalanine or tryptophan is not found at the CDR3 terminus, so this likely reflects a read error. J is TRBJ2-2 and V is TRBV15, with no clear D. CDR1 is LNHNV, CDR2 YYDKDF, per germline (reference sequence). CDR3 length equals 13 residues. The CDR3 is CATSRDPAGELFL. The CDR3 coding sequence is TGTGCCACCAGCCGAGATCCAGCCGGGGAGCTGTTTCTT.

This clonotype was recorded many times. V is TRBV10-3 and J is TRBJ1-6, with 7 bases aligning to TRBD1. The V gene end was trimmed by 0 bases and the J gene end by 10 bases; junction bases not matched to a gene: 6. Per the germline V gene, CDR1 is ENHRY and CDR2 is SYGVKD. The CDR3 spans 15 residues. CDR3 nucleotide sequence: TGTGCCATCAGTGAGTCGAGACAGGGTAAATCACCCCTCCACTTT. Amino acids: CAISESRQGKSPLHF.